This T cell receptor (beta chain) emerged from a study of T cell repertoires in cytomegalovirus infection. Study-level information: Signatures in public TCR beta sequences pointed to both CMV infection and matching HLA type.

V was shortened by 2 bases and J by 0 bases, with 11 bases between the two germline ends. Germline V gives CDR1 SGHVS, CDR2 FQNEAQ. There are 16 residues in the CDR3. This clonotype was seen repeatedly, ten times or more. The antigen is unknown. Whole-study results and caveats: Clonotype analysis showed dominance of the ex vivo response by HLA-C-restricted CMV-specific TCR beta clonotypes. Cumulative public TCR beta family frequency identified CMV carriers with the relevant HLA.

TCRdb reprocessed the reads via MiXCR and lists one record per CDR3 protein. The data hold around 280,000 distinct CDR3 sequences, with approximately 15% observed a single time. The specimen was PBMCs. The TCR comes from a human donor in good health (CMV status not recorded). Some clones in this sample may be carry-over from other donors' samples. V usage is TRBV7-8 and J usage is TRBJ2-1; the D is unclear. CDR3 sequence (DNA): TGTGCCAGCAGCTTACGGGCAGATAGCTCCTACAATGAGCAGTTCTTC. Residues: CASSLRADSSYNEQFF. The variable domain in full, completed from reference TRBV7-8 and TRBJ2-1, reads GAGVSQSPRYKVAKRGQDVALRCDPISGHVSLFWYQQALGQGPEFLTYFQNEAQLDKSGLPSDRFFAERPEGSVSTLKIQRTQQEDSAVYLCASSLRADSSYNEQFFGPGTRLTVL.